One sample yielded the 15 T cell receptor beta chains listed below, sequenced in a study of blood T cell repertoires in COVID-19. Measured with immunoSEQ multiplex PCR; TCRdb has only the in-frame clones, and not every one. The data show about 180,000 clones, roughly 87% seen once. Sequencing used PBMCs or T cells enriched from blood (not recorded which). These receptors originate from a human donor with acute COVID-19. The donor label of this sample is uncertain.

This clone was observed once. The gene calls are TRBV19 and TRBJ2-3; TRBD2 aligns across 8 bases. CDR1 is LNHDA and CDR2 is SQIVND in the germline V gene (reference sequence). The CDR3 is 17 residues long. The trim removed 5 bases at V and 3 bases at J, leaving 13 bases unmatched. CDR3 loop: CASSSERASGLTDTQYF. CDR3 nucleotide sequence: TGTGCCAGTAGTTCCGAGAGGGCTAGCGGGCTGACAGATACGCAGTATTTT.

The gene calls are TRBV7-7 and TRBJ2-1, with TRBD2 identical over 11 bases. The CDR3 spans 15 residues. Trimming removed 6 bases from V and 6 bases from J; junction bases left unmatched: 7. Germline V gene data show CDR1 as SSHAT and CDR2 as FNYEAQ (reference sequence). For the CDR3, the DNA is TGTGCCAGCAGTCCCGGGACTAGCGGCTCCAATGAGCAGTTCTTC. It codes for CASSPGTSGSNEQFF.

V and J are TRBV23-1 and TRBJ1-1; the D gene is possibly TRBD1 (6 bases). TRBV23-1 is placed among ORFs of uncertain function. The CDR3 runs 16 residues. Between the trimmed V and J ends, which lost 5 bases and 7 bases, there was a span of 23 bases. DNA of the CDR3: TGCGCCAGCAGTTCCCGGGTGGGCAGGGGCCCCGATGAAGCTTTCTTT. Translated: CASSSRVGRGPDEAFF.

The chain recombines TRBV10-1 with TRBJ1-5, with 9 nucleotides matching TRBD1. Trimming at V came to 3 bases and at J to 0 bases, leaving 3 bases not matched to a gene. This CDR3 region has 16 residues. From germline, CDR1 is WNHNN and CDR2 SYGVQD (reference sequence). The CDR3 region has the DNA TGCGCCAGCAGTGAATCGACAGGGGGTAGCAATCAGCCCCAGCATTTT. It is translated as CASSESTGGSNQPQHF.

By share, this clone counts as medium-sized. The sample has other DNA sequences that encode this CDR3 too. The rearrangement uses TRBV21-1 and TRBJ2-7; the table's TRBD2 call for D was not verified on the DNA. TRBV21-1 is assigned pseudogene status. This CDR3 has 18 amino acids. The CDR3 region is CASSKVGLAGGRDYEQYF. CDR3 coding DNA: TGTGCCAGCAGCAAAGTGGGACTAGCGGGGGGGAGGGACTACGAGCAGTACTTC.

The V and J genes are TRBV15 and TRBJ1-5, with 9 bases identical to TRBD1. The CDR3 consists of 14 residues. CDR1 is LNHNV and CDR2 is YYDKDF in the germline V gene (reference sequence). Losses at the gene ends were 3 bases for V and 9 bases for J; bases not matched to a gene: 6. CDR3 amino acids: CATSRDRGRWPQHF. The CDR3 DNA follows: TGTGCCACCAGCAGGGACAGGGGCCGCTGGCCCCAGCATTTT.

The CDR3 loop reads CASSQPLAGGRLNEQFF. As DNA, the CDR3 is TGCGCCAGCAGCCAGCCTCTAGCGGGAGGAAGACTAAATGAGCAGTTCTTC. The V call is TRBV4-1, the J call TRBJ2-1; 11 bases map to TRBD2. CDR1 MGHRA and CDR2 YSYEKL come from the germline V gene. The CDR3 is 17 amino acids. J was trimmed by 7 bases and V by 3 bases; bases with no gene match: 11.

The rearrangement links TRBV29-1 to TRBJ1-2, with 9 bases fitting TRBD1. Germline CDR1 SQVTM, CDR2 ANQGSEA. This CDR3 spans 11 amino acids. Germline trimming cut 6 bases from V and 8 bases from J; bases unmatched to any gene: 4. The CDR3 DNA is TGCAGCGTGGGACAGGGTTACGGCTACACCTTC. Its protein is CSVGQGYGYTF.

The J gene is TRBJ1-2, the V gene TRBV5-8, with TRBD1 matching 9 bases. V dropped 0 bases and J dropped 0; count of bases not matched to a gene: 3. CDR3 size: 16 residues. The germline CDR1 and CDR2 sequences are SGHTS and YDEGEE. This chain's CDR3 is CASSLARDRANYGYTF. The CDR3 region has the DNA TGTGCCAGCAGCTTGGCCCGGGACAGGGCTAACTATGGCTACACCTTC.

The chain couples TRBV2 to TRBJ2-3; TRBD2 is a possible D gene (5 bases). This CDR3 is 17 amino acids long. Germline values: CDR1 SNHLY, CDR2 FYNNEI. V lost 3 bases, J lost 0 bases, and 16 bases lay in between. CDR3 nucleotide sequence: TGTGCCAGCAGTGAGAGGCTAGCCAGCCTTAGCACAGATACGCAGTATTTT. It yields the protein CASSERLASLSTDTQYF.

Only one count was recorded for this clone. V and J are TRBV10-3 and TRBJ2-2, with D unresolved. From germline, CDR1 is ENHRY and CDR2 SYGVKD. Trimming took off 4 bases at V and 4 bases at J, with 7 bases between the two ends. This CDR3 is built from 13 residues. Here the CDR3 reads CAISAARTGELFF. The CDR3 DNA sequence: TGTGCCATCAGTGCAGCGCGCACCGGGGAGCTGTTTTTT.

The rearrangement uses TRBV5-1 and TRBJ2-5; 7 nucleotides agree with TRBD1. The V gene's germline CDR1 is SGHRS and CDR2 YFSETQ. The CDR3 runs to 15 residues. V trimming: 4 bases; J trimming: 4 bases; junction bases outside the gene matches: 10. CDR3 sequence: CASSLRQGWGETQYF. The CDR3 DNA is TGCGCCAGCAGCCTAAGACAGGGTTGGGGAGAGACCCAGTACTTC.

The gene calls are TRBV5-8 and TRBJ2-3, with D possibly TRBD1 on 5 matching bases. V was pared by 8 bases and J by 0 bases, with 16 bases between. There are 15 residues in the CDR3. CDR1 is SGHTS, CDR2 YDEGEE, per germline. The chain's CDR3 is CASTGFGGSTDTQYF. CDR3 DNA sequence: TGTGCCAGTACAGGTTTCGGTGGAAGCACAGATACGCAGTATTTT.

V is TRBV10-2 and J is TRBJ2-3; 8 positions agree with TRBD2. In germline, CDR1 is WSHSY, CDR2 SAAADI. The J segment lost 1 base and the V segment lost 3 bases, leaving 3 bases of the junction unmatched. CDR3 length: 15 amino acids. The CDR3 protein is CASSDGSGGTDTQYF. The CDR3, as DNA: TGCGCCAGCAGTGATGGTAGCGGGGGCACAGATACGCAGTATTTT.

The J gene is TRBJ2-5, the V gene TRBV6-6; D unresolved. Trimming pared 7 bases from V and 3 bases from J, leaving 6 bases between. CDR1 is MNHNY, CDR2 SVGAGI, per germline (reference sequence). CDR3 length: 11 amino acids. The chain's CDR3 is CASTVKETQYF. CDR3 nucleotide sequence: TGTGCCAGCACCGTAAAAGAGACCCAGTACTTC.